These 3 T cell receptor beta chains were sequenced from one sample in a study of regulatory T cells in long-lasting Graves disease. Arm-PCR of CDR3 regions and iRepertoire HTBI primers were used to build TCR beta libraries. MiXCR, applied by TCRdb to the multiplex PCR reads, yields one record per CDR3 protein. The repertoire consists of around 400,000 distinct CDR3 sequences, with approximately 10% occurring once and the leading ten covering over 15%. The time point here: newly diagnosed GD, antithyroid drugs for less than 3 months. The TCR library was made from RNA that had been extracted from PBMCs in TRIzol. These data were likewise used in another study, on T cells in Graves' hyperthyroidism and ophthalmopathy.

Sequenced here: peripheral blood mononuclear cells (PBMCs), sampled at new diagnosis, from a patient treated with antithyroid drugs. The receptor set was obtained from a woman aged 18-29 years with Graves disease.

The sample holds a few counts of this clonotype. J is TRBJ2-3 and V is TRBV4-3; D might be TRBD1 or TRBD2, each matching 5 bases. The germline CDR1 and CDR2 sequences are LGHNA and YSLEER. This CDR3 region has 17 residues. The ends were cut back, 4 bases at V and 4 bases at J, with 21 bases in the middle. CDR3 region: CASSRGTNYSPADTQYF. DNA for the CDR3: TGCGCCAGCAGCCGGGGGACCAACTATAGTCCAGCAGATACGCAGTATTTT.

This clonotype has at least ten counts. The chain is built from TRBV20-1 and TRBJ2-1, with TRBD1 matching over 7 bases. V lost 2 bases, J lost 3 bases, and 7 bases stayed unmatched. The CDR3 loop spans 15 amino acids. CDR1 and CDR2 (germline): DFQATT, SNEGSKA (reference sequence). CDR3 in amino acids: CSARTFGTVYNEQFF. In nucleotides, the CDR3 is TGCAGTGCTAGAACCTTCGGGACAGTCTACAATGAGCAGTTCTTC.

This clonotype was seen many times. In DNA, the CDR3 is TGTGCCAGCAGCTTCGGGGGCGACTATGGCTACACCTTC. Translated: CASSFGGDYGYTF. The V and J genes are TRBV7-2 and TRBJ1-2; TRBD1 is a possible D gene (6 bases). Trimming stripped 3 bases from V and 3 bases from J, with 8 bases between. Germline assignment: CDR1 SGHTA and CDR2 FQGNSA. This CDR3 is 13 amino acids long.